The entry below describes one T cell receptor (beta chain). In its sample, this clone was seen once. Its binding antigen is unknown. Base qualities were left out, and no much larger clone turns up one base away. These data come from a study of blood T cell repertoires in COVID-19 (dated by TCRdb to the early 2020s). In terms of the full investigation: Samples covering the acute and convalescent phases of COVID-19 were provided by collaborators in the United States, Italy and Spain. The prospective study material was composed of cDNA or gDNA derived from T cells, B-cell-depleted T cells, or PBMCs. Subjects who had been exposed to COVID-19, were actively infected with it, or had recovered from it provided the deeply sampled blood TCRbeta repertoires that made up the dataset. The repertoires were made available in a free public database intended to serve as a resource for research on the immune response to SARS-CoV-2. The samples were drawn from two sources: the first 160 participants of the ongoing ImmuneRACE study, and 1,200 or so subjects contributed by 6 global collaborators. Sample metadata almost always included a de-identified subject ID, COVID-19 status, age in years and sex. Where available, HLA class I and class II types were obtained from metadata supplied by the sample provider rather than from assay-based typing.

TCRbeta CDR3 regions were amplified from genomic DNA by means of the immunoSEQ Assay, a bias-controlled multiplex PCR. The authors processed their data as follows. Nucleated cell counts per sample were estimated from amplification of reference gene primers within the assay. To quantify the absolute abundance of each unique TCRbeta CDR3 rearrangement, sequence reads were collapsed and filtered. For each sample, productive Simpson clonality was calculated by taking the square root of Simpson's diversity index across productive rearrangements. Here the immuneACCESS table is served through TCRdb, limited to in-frame sequences with V and J called. Missing clones are a known gap in these copies; in checked studies unresolved V genes cover under half, and the rest lacks a known reason. V, J and clone size are those of that table, while D and trimming were read from the DNA. The sample table holds fewer than 400,000 clones, of which more than 75% were seen once. The ten largest clones capture about 4.1% of the sample.

What the research found in general, with its limitations: The quantity of clinical and demographic metadata differed by source and by participant and was supplied without curation.

Enrolling through a virtual design, the prospective study's participants ranged in age from roughly 18 to 95 years and lived across 24 United States geographic areas. Cohort assignment in the prospective study relied on participant-reported clinical history from a screening survey and a study questionnaire. For ImmuneRACE Cohort 3, a participant was defined as recovered based on two consecutive negative NP/OP PCR tests, clearance by a healthcare professional, or resolution of symptoms. In the prospective study, mobile phlebotomists collected whole blood, serum and a nasopharyngeal or oropharyngeal swab from each participant. Over an approximately 2-month period, participants in the prospective study had the option of providing additional blood draws and questionnaires. Prospective study blood samples were shipped either frozen or at room temperature before DNA extraction. V drops 4 bases and J drops 4 bases, leaving 10 bases in between. From the cysteine through the phenylalanine, the CDR3 covers 14 amino acids. Kept here is only the CDR3 DNA, which spans 42 bases and is read in frame from base 1. The germline V gene encodes CDR1 LNHDA and CDR2 SQIVND (reference sequence).

The TCR originated in a man aged 25-45 years who had recovered from COVID-19. The sample taken for sequencing was PBMCs or T cells enriched from blood (not recorded which). The V gene is TRBV19 and the J gene is TRBJ1-4; perhaps TRBD1 is the D gene, with 5 bases matching. The bases are TGTGCCAGTAGTACCCGGAGGGGTAATGAAAAACTGTTTTTT. Its protein is CASSTRRGNEKLFF.